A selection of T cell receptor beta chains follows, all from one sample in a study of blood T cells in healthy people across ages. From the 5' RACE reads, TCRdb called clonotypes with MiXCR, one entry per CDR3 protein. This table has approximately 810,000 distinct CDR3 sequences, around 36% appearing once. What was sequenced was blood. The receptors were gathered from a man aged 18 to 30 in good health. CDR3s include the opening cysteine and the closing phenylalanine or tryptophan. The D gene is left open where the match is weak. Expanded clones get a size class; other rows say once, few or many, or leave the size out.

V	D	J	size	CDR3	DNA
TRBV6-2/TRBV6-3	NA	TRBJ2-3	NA	CASSSTISTDTQYF	TGTGCCAGCAGCTCGACGATTAGCACAGATACGCAGTATTTT
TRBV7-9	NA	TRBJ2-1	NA	CATTGERSYNEQFF	TGTGCCACCACGGGGGAGCGGAGCTACAATGAGCAGTTCTTC
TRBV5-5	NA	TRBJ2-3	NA	CASSMRADTQYF	TGTGCCAGCAGTATGAGGGCAGATACGCAGTATTTT
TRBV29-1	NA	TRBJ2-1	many	CSVAGEGGSYNEQFF	TGCAGCGTTGCGGGGGAGGGGGGATCCTACAATGAGCAGTTCTTC
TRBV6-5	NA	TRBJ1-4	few	CASSYSSVATNEKLFF	TGTGCCAGCAGTTACTCGTCGGTGGCAACTAATGAAAAACTGTTTTTT
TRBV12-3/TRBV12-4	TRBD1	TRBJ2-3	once	CASSSRDRGADTQYF	TGTGCCAGCAGTTCCCGGGACAGGGGAGCAGATACGCAGTATTTT
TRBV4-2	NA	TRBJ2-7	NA	CASSPWGHRSGSNEQYF	TGTGCCAGCAGCCCTTGGGGACACCGCTCGGGAAGCAACGAGCAGTACTTC
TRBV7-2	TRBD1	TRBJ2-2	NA	CASSLALADRVPGELFF	TGTGCCAGCAGCTTAGCGCTTGCGGACAGGGTACCCGGGGAGCTGTTTTTT
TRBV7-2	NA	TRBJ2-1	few	CASSFESWDEQFF	TGTGCCAGCAGCTTTGAATCATGGGATGAGCAGTTCTTC
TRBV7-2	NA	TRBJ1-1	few	CASSLVVGKAFF	TGTGCCAGCAGCTTAGTGGTGGGGAAAGCTTTCTTT
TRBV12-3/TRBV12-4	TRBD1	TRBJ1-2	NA	CASGTTGDRGYTF	TGTGCCAGCGGAACGACAGGGGATAGGGGCTACACCTTC
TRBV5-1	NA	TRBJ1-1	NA	CASSLEGENTEAFF	TGCGCCAGCAGCTTGGAAGGAGAAAACACTGAAGCTTTCTTT
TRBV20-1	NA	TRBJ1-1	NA	CSARDEEGTEAFF	TGCAGTGCTAGAGATGAGGAGGGGACTGAAGCTTTCTTT
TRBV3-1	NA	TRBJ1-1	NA	CASSQDPSAVGVNPEAFF	TGTGCCAGCAGCCAAGACCCTTCGGCAGTTGGGGTGAACCCTGAAGCTTTCTTT
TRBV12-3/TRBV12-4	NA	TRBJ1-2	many	CASSLTGSQVTF	TGTGCCAGCAGTTTAACTGGCAGCCAAGTCACCTTC
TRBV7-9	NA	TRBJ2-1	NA	CASSLSQETQFF	TGTGCCAGCAGCTTGAGCCAAGAGACCCAGTTCTTC
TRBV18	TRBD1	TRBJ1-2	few	CASALGQPNGYTF	TGTGCCAGCGCACTGGGACAGCCTAATGGCTACACCTTC
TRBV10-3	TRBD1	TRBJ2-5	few	CAIRTGTEYNEQYF	TGTGCCATCAGGACCGGGACAGAATACAATGAGCAGTACTTC
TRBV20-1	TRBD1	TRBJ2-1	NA	CSAQTGTGGSNEQFF	TGCAGTGCTCAGACCGGGACAGGGGGAAGCAATGAGCAGTTCTTC
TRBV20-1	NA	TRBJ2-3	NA	CGVVWTSHTDTQYF	TGCGGTGTAGTCTGGACTTCCCACACAGATACGCAGTATTTT
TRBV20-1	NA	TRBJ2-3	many	CSAPRLVRGTDTQYF	TGCAGTGCACCTCGACTCGTGAGGGGCACAGATACGCAGTATTTT
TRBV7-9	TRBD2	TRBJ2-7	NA	CASSLGASGGEQYF	TGTGCCAGCAGCTTAGGGGCTAGCGGAGGCGAGCAGTACTTC
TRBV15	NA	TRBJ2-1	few	CATSRDTGPSYNEQFF	TGTGCCACCAGCAGAGATACCGGGCCGAGTTACAATGAGCAGTTCTTC
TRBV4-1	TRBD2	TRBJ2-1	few	CASSPTFVSGGRNEQFF	TGCGCCAGCAGCCCCACGTTTGTTAGCGGGGGCAGAAATGAGCAGTTCTTC
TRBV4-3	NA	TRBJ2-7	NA	CASSQESLPSYEQYF	TGCGCCAGCAGCCAAGAATCCCTCCCTAGTTACGAGCAGTACTTC
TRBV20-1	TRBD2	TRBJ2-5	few	CSATIPGLAGGFQETQYF	TGCAGTGCTACGATACCGGGACTAGCGGGGGGCTTCCAAGAGACCCAGTACTTC
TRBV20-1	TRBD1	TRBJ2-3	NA	CGARRTGVTDTQYF	TGCGGTGCTAGAAGGACAGGAGTCACAGATACGCAGTATTTT
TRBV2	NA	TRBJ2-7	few	CASRHSVEQYF	TGTGCCAGCAGACACTCGGTAGAGCAGTACTTC
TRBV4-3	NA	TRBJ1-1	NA	CASSQDRARGDEAFF	TGCGCCAGCAGCCAAGATCGGGCCCGGGGGGATGAAGCTTTCTTT
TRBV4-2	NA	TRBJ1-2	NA	CASSQDVSTVRRSGYTF	TGTGCCAGCAGCCAAGATGTCAGTACGGTTCGTAGATCTGGCTACACCTTC
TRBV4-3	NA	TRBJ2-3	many	CASSQEGDSTDTQYF	TGCGCCAGCAGCCAAGAGGGGGACTCGACGGATACGCAGTATTTT
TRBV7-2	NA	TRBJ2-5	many	CASHSRGGETQYF	TGTGCCAGCCATAGTAGGGGGGGGGAGACCCAGTACTTC
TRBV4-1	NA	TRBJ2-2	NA	CASSQAWVGELFF	TGCGCCAGCAGCCAAGCGTGGGTCGGGGAGCTGTTTTTT
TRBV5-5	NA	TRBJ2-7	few	CASSLFYLDTPYEQYF	TGTGCCAGCAGCTTGTTTTACCTGGACACCCCCTACGAGCAGTACTTC
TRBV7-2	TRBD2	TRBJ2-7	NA	CASSATSGDNNEQYF	TGTGCCAGCAGCGCGACTAGCGGGGACAACAATGAGCAGTACTTC
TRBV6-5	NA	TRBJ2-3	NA	CASSSRDGTDTQYF	TGTGCCAGCAGCTCTAGGGACGGCACAGATACGCAGTATTTT
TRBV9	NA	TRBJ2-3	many	CASSVGGTDTQYF	TGTGCCAGCAGCGTAGGTGGCACAGATACGCAGTATTTT
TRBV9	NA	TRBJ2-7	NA	CASSVRGLPHEQYF	TGTGCCAGCAGCGTAAGGGGACTCCCTCACGAGCAGTACTTC
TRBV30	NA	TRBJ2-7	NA	CAWSLGGQSYEQYF	TGTGCCTGGAGTCTCGGGGGGCAATCCTACGAGCAGTACTTC
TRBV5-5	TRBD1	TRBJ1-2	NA	CASRHNPTTGNNGYTF	TGTGCCAGCAGACACAACCCAACGACAGGGAACAATGGCTACACCTTC
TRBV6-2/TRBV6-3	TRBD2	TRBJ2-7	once	CASAGLPSYEQYF	TGTGCCAGCGCGGGACTACCCTCCTACGAGCAGTACTTC
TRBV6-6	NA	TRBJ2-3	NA	CASRALGRGPHTGTQYF	TGTGCCAGCAGGGCCCTTGGACGGGGGCCCCACACAGGTACGCAGTATTTT